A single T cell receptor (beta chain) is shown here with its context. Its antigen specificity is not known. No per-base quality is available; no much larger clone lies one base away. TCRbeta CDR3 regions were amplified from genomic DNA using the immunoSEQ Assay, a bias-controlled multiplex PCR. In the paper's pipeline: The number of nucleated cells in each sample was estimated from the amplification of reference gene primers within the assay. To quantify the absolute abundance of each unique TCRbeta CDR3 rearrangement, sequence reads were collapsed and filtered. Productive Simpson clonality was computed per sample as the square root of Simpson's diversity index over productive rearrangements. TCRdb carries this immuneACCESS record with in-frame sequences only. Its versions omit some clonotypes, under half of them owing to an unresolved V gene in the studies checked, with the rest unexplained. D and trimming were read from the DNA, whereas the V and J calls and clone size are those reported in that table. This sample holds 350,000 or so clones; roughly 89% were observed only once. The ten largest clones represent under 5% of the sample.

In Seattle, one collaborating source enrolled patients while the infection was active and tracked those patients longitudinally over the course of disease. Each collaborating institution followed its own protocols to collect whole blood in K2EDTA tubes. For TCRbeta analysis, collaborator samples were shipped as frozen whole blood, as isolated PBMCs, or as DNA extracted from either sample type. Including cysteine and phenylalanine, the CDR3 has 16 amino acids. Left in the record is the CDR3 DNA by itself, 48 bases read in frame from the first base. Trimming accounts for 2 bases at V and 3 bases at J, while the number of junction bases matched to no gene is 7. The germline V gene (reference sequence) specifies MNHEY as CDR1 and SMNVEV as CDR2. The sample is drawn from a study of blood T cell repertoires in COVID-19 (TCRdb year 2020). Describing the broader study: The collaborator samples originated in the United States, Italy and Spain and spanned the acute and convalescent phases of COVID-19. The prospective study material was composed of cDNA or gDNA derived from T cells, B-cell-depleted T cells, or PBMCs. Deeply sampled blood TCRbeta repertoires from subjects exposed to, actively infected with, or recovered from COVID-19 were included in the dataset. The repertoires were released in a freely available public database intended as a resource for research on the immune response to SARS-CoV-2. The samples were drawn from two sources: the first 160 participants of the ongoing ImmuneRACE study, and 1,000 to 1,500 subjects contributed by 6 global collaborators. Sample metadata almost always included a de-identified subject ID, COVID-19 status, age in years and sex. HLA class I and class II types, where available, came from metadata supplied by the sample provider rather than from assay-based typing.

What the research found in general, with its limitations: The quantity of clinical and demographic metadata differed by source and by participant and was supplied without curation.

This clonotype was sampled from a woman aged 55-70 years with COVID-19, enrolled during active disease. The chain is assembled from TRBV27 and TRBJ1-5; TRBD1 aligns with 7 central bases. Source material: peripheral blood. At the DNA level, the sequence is TGTGCCAGCAGTTTAGAAGGGACAGCAGTCAATCAGCCCCAGCATTTT. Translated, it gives CASSLEGTAVNQPQHF.